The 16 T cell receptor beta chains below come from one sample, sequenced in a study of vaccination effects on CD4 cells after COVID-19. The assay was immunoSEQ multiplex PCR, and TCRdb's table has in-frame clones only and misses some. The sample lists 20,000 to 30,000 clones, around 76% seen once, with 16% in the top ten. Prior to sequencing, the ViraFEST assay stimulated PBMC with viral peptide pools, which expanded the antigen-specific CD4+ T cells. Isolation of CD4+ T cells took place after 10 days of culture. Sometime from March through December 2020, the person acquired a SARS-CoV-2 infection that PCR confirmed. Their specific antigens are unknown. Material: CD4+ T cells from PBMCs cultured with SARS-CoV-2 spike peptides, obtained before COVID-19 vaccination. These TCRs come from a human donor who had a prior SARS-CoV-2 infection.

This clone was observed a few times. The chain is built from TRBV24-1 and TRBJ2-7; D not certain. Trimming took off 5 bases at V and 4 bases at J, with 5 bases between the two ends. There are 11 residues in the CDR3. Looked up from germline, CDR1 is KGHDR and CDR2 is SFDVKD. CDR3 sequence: CATSAGYEQYF. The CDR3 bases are TGTGCCACCAGTGCAGGATACGAGCAGTACTTC.

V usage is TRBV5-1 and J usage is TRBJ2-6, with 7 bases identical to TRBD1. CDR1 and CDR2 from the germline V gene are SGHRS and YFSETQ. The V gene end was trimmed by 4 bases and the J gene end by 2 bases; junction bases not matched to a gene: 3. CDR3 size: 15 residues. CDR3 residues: CASSPTGAGANVLTF. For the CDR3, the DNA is TGCGCCAGCAGCCCAACAGGGGCTGGGGCCAACGTCCTGACTTTC.

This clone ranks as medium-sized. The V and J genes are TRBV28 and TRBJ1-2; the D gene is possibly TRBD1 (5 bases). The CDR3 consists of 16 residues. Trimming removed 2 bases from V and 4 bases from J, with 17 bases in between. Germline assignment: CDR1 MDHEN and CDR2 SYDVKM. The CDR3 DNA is TGTGCCAGCAGTTTAAGGGCCGCACGGGGCGCCTATGGCTACACCTTC. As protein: CASSLRAARGAYGYTF.

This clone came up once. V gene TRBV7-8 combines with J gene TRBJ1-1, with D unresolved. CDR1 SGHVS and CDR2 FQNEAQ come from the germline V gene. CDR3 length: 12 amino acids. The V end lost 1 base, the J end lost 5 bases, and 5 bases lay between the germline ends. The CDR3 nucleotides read TGTGCCAGCAGCTTAGAGGTGACTGAAGCTTTCTTT. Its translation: CASSLEVTEAFF.

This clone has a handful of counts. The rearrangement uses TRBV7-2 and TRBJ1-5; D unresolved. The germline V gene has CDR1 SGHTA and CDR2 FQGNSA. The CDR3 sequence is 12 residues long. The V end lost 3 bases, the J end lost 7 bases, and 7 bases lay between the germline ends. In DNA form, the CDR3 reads TGTGCCAGCAGCTTTAGTCTCCAGCCCCAGCATTTT. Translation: CASSFSLQPQHF.

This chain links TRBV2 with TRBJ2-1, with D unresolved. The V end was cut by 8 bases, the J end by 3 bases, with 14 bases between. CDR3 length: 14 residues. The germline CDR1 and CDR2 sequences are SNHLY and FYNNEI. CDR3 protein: CASRITDGYNEQFF. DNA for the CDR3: TGTGCCAGCCGGATAACGGACGGCTACAATGAGCAGTTCTTC.

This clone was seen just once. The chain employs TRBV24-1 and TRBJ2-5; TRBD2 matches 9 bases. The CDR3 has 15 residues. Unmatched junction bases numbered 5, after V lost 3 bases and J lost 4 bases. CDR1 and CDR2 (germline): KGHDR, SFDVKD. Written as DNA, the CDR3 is TGTGCCACCAGTGATGCTCAGACTAGCGGAGAGACCCAGTACTTC. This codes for CATSDAQTSGETQYF.

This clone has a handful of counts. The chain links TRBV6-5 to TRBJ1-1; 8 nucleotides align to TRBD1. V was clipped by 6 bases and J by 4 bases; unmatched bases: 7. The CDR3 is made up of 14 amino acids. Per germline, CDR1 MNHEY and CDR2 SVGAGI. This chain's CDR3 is CASSRGQGGTEAFF. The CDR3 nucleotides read TGTGCCAGCAGCCGCGGACAGGGAGGCACTGAAGCTTTCTTT.

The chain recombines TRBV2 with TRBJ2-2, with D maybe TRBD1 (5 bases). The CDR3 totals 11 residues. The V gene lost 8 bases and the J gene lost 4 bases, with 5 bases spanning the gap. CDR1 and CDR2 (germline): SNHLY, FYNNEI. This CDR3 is CASQGTGELFF. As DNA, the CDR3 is TGTGCCAGCCAGGGCACCGGGGAGCTGTTTTTT. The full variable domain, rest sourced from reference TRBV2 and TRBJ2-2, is EPEVTQTPSHQVTQMGQEVILRCVPISNHLYFYWYRQILGQKVEFLVSFYNNEISEKSEIFDDQFSVERPDGSNFTLKIRSTKLEDSAMYFCASQGTGELFFGEGSRLTVL.

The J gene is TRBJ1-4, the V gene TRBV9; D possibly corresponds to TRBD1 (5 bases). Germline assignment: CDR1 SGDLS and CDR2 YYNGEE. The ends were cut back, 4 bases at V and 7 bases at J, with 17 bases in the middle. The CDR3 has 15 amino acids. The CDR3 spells CASSPRGGLGEKLFF. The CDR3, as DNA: TGTGCCAGCAGCCCCCGGGGCGGCTTAGGTGAAAAACTGTTTTTT.

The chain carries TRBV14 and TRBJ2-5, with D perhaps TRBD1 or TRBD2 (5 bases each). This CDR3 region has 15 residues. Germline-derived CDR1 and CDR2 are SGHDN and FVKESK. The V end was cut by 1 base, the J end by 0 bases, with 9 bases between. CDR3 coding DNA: TGTGCCAGCAGCCAAGTCGGGGCTGACCAAGAGACCCAGTACTTC. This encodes CASSQVGADQETQYF.

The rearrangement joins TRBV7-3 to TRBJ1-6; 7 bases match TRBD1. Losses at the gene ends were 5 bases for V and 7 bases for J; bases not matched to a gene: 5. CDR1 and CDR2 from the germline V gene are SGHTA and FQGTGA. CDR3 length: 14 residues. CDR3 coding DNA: TGTGCCAGCAGCCCCGGGACAGAAAATTCACCCCTCCACTTT. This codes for CASSPGTENSPLHF.

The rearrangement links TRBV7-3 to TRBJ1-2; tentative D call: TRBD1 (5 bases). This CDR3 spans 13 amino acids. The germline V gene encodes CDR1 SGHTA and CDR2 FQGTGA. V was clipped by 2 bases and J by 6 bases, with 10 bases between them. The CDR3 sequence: CASSLPGLDGYTF. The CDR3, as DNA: TGTGCCAGCAGCTTACCGGGGCTGGATGGCTACACCTTC.

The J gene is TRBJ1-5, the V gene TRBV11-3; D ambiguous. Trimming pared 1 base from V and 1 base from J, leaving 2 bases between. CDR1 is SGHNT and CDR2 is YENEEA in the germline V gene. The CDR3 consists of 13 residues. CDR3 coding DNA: TGTGCCAGCAGCTTAGGAAGCAATCAGCCCCAGCATTTT. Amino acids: CASSLGSNQPQHF.

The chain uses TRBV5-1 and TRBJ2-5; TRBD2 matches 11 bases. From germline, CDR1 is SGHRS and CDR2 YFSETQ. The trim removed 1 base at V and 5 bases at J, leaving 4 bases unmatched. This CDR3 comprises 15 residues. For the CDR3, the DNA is TGCGCCAGCAGCTTGACTAGCGGGAGATCGGAGACCCAGTACTTC. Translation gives CASSLTSGRSETQYF.

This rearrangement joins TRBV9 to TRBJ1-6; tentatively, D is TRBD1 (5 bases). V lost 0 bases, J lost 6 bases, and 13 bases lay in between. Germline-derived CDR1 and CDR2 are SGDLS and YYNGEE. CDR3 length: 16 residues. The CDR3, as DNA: TGTGCCAGCAGCGTAGCAAGGCGCCAGGGTAATTCACCCCTCCACTTT. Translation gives CASSVARRQGNSPLHF.